The T cell receptor (beta chain) under discussion was sequenced for a study of cytomegalovirus exposure and HLA in healthy donors (dated by TCRdb to 2017 to 2019). Regarding the complete study: An earlier analysis of a few hundred of the donors reported 250 to 350 Gb of sequence data and some 110 million unique TCR beta sequences obtained from around 180 million T cells. About 300 gigabases of sequencing data and roughly 90 million unique TCR sequences were included in an early release covering around 650 HLA-typed donors. The genetic ancestry cluster associated with self-reported Caucasian donors included 70% to 85% of the 350 to 500 genotyped donors. The aim of the study was to test whether cataloging public T cell receptors could identify signatures of past pathogen exposure. The T cell repertoires of several hundred subjects were profiled by immunosequencing and related to cytomegalovirus serostatus. A separate validation cohort of about 110 different subjects was used in addition to the 666-subject first cohort. The study combined high-throughput TCR immunosequencing, statistical association of individual TCRs with disease status, and machine learning to predict cytomegalovirus infection status. To study patterns of TCR occurrence, a later analysis re-analyzed previously published TCR beta repertoires from 650 to 750 donors and added high-resolution HLA genotyping. In the later analysis, no new phenotypic data were used to find candidate immune exposures; instead, reliance was placed on TCR beta sequences and their occurrence across donors. An earlier analysis of 587 of the donors applied high-throughput TCR beta sequencing to assess whether each TCR beta V gene segment acted as functional or pseudogenic. Alongside the repertoire data, information on donor age, sex, ethnicity and CMV serostatus was compiled. Genome-wide SNP genotypes for about 65% of the roughly 670 donors were used in a later genetic analysis, which treated that subset as a discovery cohort. Every repertoire in the discovery cohort had been generated on one and the same sequencing platform. HLA typing included class I and class II loci at four-digit resolution. The number of typed donors differed by locus: about 620-640 for A, B, C, DRB1 and DQB1; roughly 510 for DQA1; approximately 600 for DPA1; and about 470 for DPB1. A handful of DR-DQ haplotypes were treated as single units for association and clustering because of strong linkage in the cohort. Among several hundred genotyped donors of the cohort, an average of around 250,000 unique TCR beta nucleotide sequences was sequenced per donor, of which roughly 17% were non-productive.

In total, 600 or so healthy bone marrow donors made up the cohort. At the time of sampling, every cohort member was nominally healthy, though immune exposures that went unrecorded were likely present. The donor tested CMV seropositive and was one of the 289 seropositive cohort members. A peripheral blood sample was collected from each donor, and TCR beta sequencing was performed on peripheral blood mononuclear cells. Genomic DNA was extracted from the blood cell samples with the Qiagen DNeasy Blood Extraction Kit. In the case of this clone: No cognate antigen has been identified for it. Within one base of it there is no much larger clone, and no base qualities were kept.

What the authors observed across the whole study: In an earlier analysis of some 500 of the donors, most TCR beta V segments were observed in productive rearrangements about 90% or about 30% of the time, broadly matching IMGT annotations. Specific HLA alleles were associated with 16,951 TCR beta sequences at a false discovery rate of 0.05 in a later analysis. A further reported finding was that TCR beta sequences accurately predicted the HLA-A and HLA-B alleles for most subjects in the first cohort. Sequencing depth was assumed to be roughly uniform across donors in the presence/absence analyses, though that assumption may not hold. The classifier was reported to diagnose cytomegalovirus status with high specificity and sensitivity in both the original and validation cohorts. Seventeen rarely observed V segments, including chromosome 9 orphons, were excluded from the earlier analysis of some 590 of the donors because counts were too low. A later analysis reported that several top co-occurrence clusters appeared linked to parvovirus B19, influenza, CMV and Epstein-Barr virus. A later genetic analysis reported fewer N-insertions in productive TCRs among donors in an Asian-associated ancestry cluster than the roughly 720-donor mean. The authors suggested that the approach could potentially be extended to other disease states and immunological phenotypes. Most TCR sequences were observed very rarely across donors, whereas some public TCRs were present in many individuals. According to a later analysis, TCR association rates differed among HLA loci, with DRB1 alleles showing the most associated TCRs and HLA-C alleles showing the fewest. Linkage disequilibrium might explain the correlated functional status among segregating V segments, but an unknown experimental factor could not be excluded. Most CMV-associated TCR beta chains appeared to be HLA-restricted in a later analysis, and the HLA associations seemed to be driven largely by CMV exposure. In the study, approximately 160 TCR beta chains were listed as associated with cytomegalovirus. Immune exposure information for the cohort was limited to CMV serostatus. When HLA alleles, especially DR and DQ, strongly co-occurred, attributing TCR associations to individual alleles was difficult. Because HLA typing was unavailable for some donors at each locus, only the typed subset was used in association tests. An association between a missense DCLRE1C variant and V-gene and J-gene trimming of TCR beta chains was found in a later genetic analysis and replicated in an independent cohort. In a later analysis, HLA-associated TCR beta chains showed more clonal expansion and lower generation probabilities than non-associated chains that were equally common. In this cohort, only TCR beta chains were sequenced, and detectable features were limited by the absence of alpha or paired-chain data. The sequencing pipeline was judged likely to have produced a cluster of highly shared sequence variants as a technical artifact. In vitro tests confirmed that three of the cytomegalovirus-associated TCR beta chains recognize cytomegalovirus antigens. Because the 87-base-pair reads could not distinguish some IMGT-functional V segments, including TRBV6-2 and TRBV6-3, those segments were excluded.

The library relied on the immunoSEQ multiplex PCR assay. A mixture of 60 forward primers for TCR Vbeta segments and 13 reverse primers for TCR Jbeta segments was used in the multiplex PCR. A multiplex PCR assay on genomic DNA amplified the CDR3 region of rearranged TCR beta genes. Amplified TCR beta libraries were sequenced as 87-base-pair reads on the Illumina HiSeq System. Turning to the authors' computational methods: A later analysis counted about 80 million unique TCR beta chains across the 666 repertoires, and around 9.9 million of these chains were shared by at least two donors. A nearest-neighbor algorithm error-corrected the raw reads and collapsed the reads into unique sequences, merging closely related sequences to remove PCR and sequencing errors. CDR3 sequences were aligned to IMGT reference sequences to assign V, D and J gene segments. For a sequence to be retained, at least a six-nucleotide match to both a V gene segment and a J gene segment was required. A rearrangement counted as productive if the CDR3 had no stop codons and remained in frame with V and J, and every other rearrangement counted as non-productive. CDR3 was defined by IMGT convention, running from the second conserved V-encoded cysteine to the conserved J-encoded phenylalanine. In an earlier analysis of around 570 of the donors, sequences lacking an unambiguous match to a single V gene segment were excluded. An earlier analysis of several hundred of the donors called V segments functional above 56.7% productive rearrangements and segregating when the between-donor standard deviation exceeded 5%. A statistical classification framework was built to diagnose cytomegalovirus status from the catalog of TCR beta chain sequences. In a later analysis, TCR nucleotide sequences were compared against IMGT/GENE-DB human TR gene sequences so that V and J genes could be assigned. The TCRdist pipeline was used in a later analysis to assign CDR3 sequences and most-parsimonious VDJ recombination scenarios. In a later analysis, each TCR beta chain was defined by its CDR3 amino acid sequence together with its V-gene family, and reads without a unique V-gene family were excluded. As a way to deal with suspected cross-contamination and a sequencing artifact, a later analysis dropped roughly 600 nucleotide sequences that were highly shared and had low generation probability. For each public chain, a later analysis derived a clonal expansion index from normalized ranks of inferred template counts within each repertoire. Generation probabilities in a later analysis came from a VDJ recombination model fitted to out-of-frame rearrangements, and those results were checked against IGoR. Hypergeometric tests were used in a later analysis to score TCR-TCR, TCR-HLA and TCR-CMV co-occurrence, with a repertoire-size bias correction applied to the TCR pairs. To estimate false discovery rates, a later analysis permuted the HLA or CMV assignments 20 times. In a later analysis, co-occurring TCRs were grouped with DBSCAN, and TCRdist sequence similarity was added when clustering was performed within HLA-allele-positive subsets. For co-occurrence clustering, repertoires with fewer than 30,000 or more than 120,000 public chains were excluded, along with about five repertoires with anomalous nucleotide sharing. Here the immuneACCESS table is served through TCRdb, limited to in-frame sequences with V and J called. Missing clones are a known gap in these copies; in checked studies unresolved V genes cover under half, and the rest lacks a known reason. Clone size and V and J calls were adopted from that table, with D and trimming inferred from the DNA. The sample table holds roughly 110,000 clones, of which approximately 80% were seen once. The ten largest clonotypes hold approximately 10% of the sample.

Sequences SGDLS (CDR1) and YYNGEE (CDR2) are obtained from the germline V gene. V loses 0 bases at its end and J loses 7 bases; junction bases beyond the gene matches: 9. From cysteine to phenylalanine, the CDR3 is 16 amino acids long. Kept here is only the CDR3 DNA, which spans 48 bases and is read in frame from base 1. Sequenced: PBMCs. The chain is made from TRBV9 and TRBJ2-3, with TRBD2 matching 9 junction bases. The source is a man between 35 and 55 years old in good health and CMV-seropositive. The bases are TGTGCCAGCAGCGTAGCGGGCGGGGGGGCTGGTTATACGCAGTATTTT. Its product reads: CASSVAGGGAGYTQYF.